One and the same sample provided the 23 T cell receptor beta chains below, sequenced in a study of blood T cells in healthy people across ages. For the second PCR, which ran for roughly 7 to 11 cycles, a sample-barcoded 5' primer and a J-beta primer mix were used. TCRdb re-called the 5' RACE reads through MiXCR, storing one row per CDR3 protein. The table has hundreds of thousands of distinct CDR3 sequences, around 48% seen once. The sample comprised blood. Source of these receptors: a woman in her sixties or seventies in good health.

The chain joins TRBV9 to TRBJ1-1, with 8 bases that match TRBD1. CDR3 size: 14 residues. V lost 3 bases and J lost 1; bases outside the gene matches: 2. Germline V CDR1 and CDR2: SGDLS, YYNGEE. The CDR3, as DNA: TGTGCCAGCAGCGGAGGGACAGGGAACACTGAAGCTTTCTTT. This translates into CASSGGTGNTEAFF.

This clonotype was picked up a small number of times. The CDR3 sequence: CASSLTGQGRDGYTF. The CDR3 region has the DNA TGTGCCAGCTCACTGACCGGACAGGGCCGGGATGGCTACACCTTC. The V and J genes are TRBV18 and TRBJ1-2; 8 bases line up with TRBD1. Looked up from germline, CDR1 is KGHSH and CDR2 is LQKENI. V dropped 4 bases and J dropped 6; count of bases not matched to a gene: 10. CDR3 length: 15 residues.

The chain combines TRBV5-1 with TRBJ2-1; a weak D match, TRBD2 (6 bases). Trimming cost V 6 bases and J 4 bases, with 14 bases left between them. The CDR3 runs to 14 residues. CDR1 SGHRS and CDR2 YFSETQ come from the germline V gene. CDR3 region: CASKGDSLYNEQFF. CDR3 bases: TGCGCCAGCAAAGGGGACTCTTTATACAATGAGCAGTTCTTC. The full variable domain, completed using reference TRBV5-1 and TRBJ2-1, is KAGVTQTPRYLIKTRGQQVTLSCSPISGHRSVSWYQQTPGQGLQFLFEYFSETQRNKGNFPGRFSGRQFSNSRSEMNVSTLELGDSALYLCASKGDSLYNEQFFGPGTRLTVL.

The chain uses TRBV27 and TRBJ2-5, with D hard to call. Trimming took 0 bases from V and 1 from J, leaving 21 bases between them. The CDR3 runs 19 residues. CDR1 is MNHEY, CDR2 SMNVEV, per germline (reference sequence). The CDR3 loop reads CASSLSFGRSGKSQETQYF. The CDR3 coding sequence is TGTGCCAGCAGTTTATCTTTTGGACGCTCGGGCAAATCCCAAGAGACCCAGTACTTC.

The table lists this clonotype with a few counts. This chain uses TRBV27 with TRBJ2-7; TRBD1 aligns across 9 bases. The germline V gene encodes CDR1 MNHEY and CDR2 SMNVEV (reference sequence). The CDR3 spans 14 residues. Trimming took 3 bases from V and 7 from J; bases not matched to a gene: 7. In DNA, the CDR3 is TGTGCCAGCAGTTTCCGGGACAGGGTTAAAGAGCAGTACTTC. It specifies CASSFRDRVKEQYF.

J is TRBJ1-2 and V is TRBV7-2, with a possible D match to TRBD1 (6 bases). V gave up 1 base and J gave up 8 bases, with 14 bases separating them. The germline gives CDR1 SGHTA, CDR2 FQGNSA. This CDR3 spans 14 amino acids. The CDR3 is CASSLGGGGRGYTF. The CDR3 DNA reads TGTGCCAGCAGCTTAGGAGGGGGGGGAAGGGGCTACACCTTC.

This chain links TRBV10-3 with TRBJ2-5; D is unclear. The V end was cut by 5 bases, the J end by 5 bases, with 15 bases between. The CDR3 has 14 amino acids. Germline lookup yields CDR1 ENHRY and CDR2 SYGVKD. The CDR3 spells CAISPSEVGETQYF. The CDR3 nucleotides are TGTGCCATCAGTCCCTCTGAGGTGGGGGAGACCCAGTACTTC.

The table lists this clonotype with a few counts. The chain is built from TRBV12-3 or TRBV12-4 and TRBJ2-1; no reliable D call. The length of the CDR3 is 13 residues. Trimming took 0 bases from V and 10 from J, leaving 10 bases between them. The CDR3 sequence is CASSLARTSEQFF. The CDR3 DNA follows: TGTGCCAGCAGTTTAGCCCGAACTTCGGAGCAGTTCTTC.

The CDR3 coding sequence is TGTGCCAGCAGCTGGAGGGCCCTATCTAACTATGGCTACACCTTC. Its protein is CASSWRALSNYGYTF. The chain couples TRBV7-2 to TRBJ1-2, with D unclear. The length of the CDR3 is 15 residues. Trimming pared 4 bases from V and 0 bases from J, leaving 12 bases between. Germline values: CDR1 SGHTA, CDR2 FQGNSA.

The chain joins TRBV7-3 to TRBJ2-3; D possibly matches TRBD1 or TRBD2 (6 bases each). The CDR3 covers 15 residues. V gave up 5 bases and J gave up 2 bases, with 14 bases separating them. From germline, CDR1 is SGHTA and CDR2 FQGTGA. The CDR3 DNA follows: TGTGCCAGCAGCCAATCTCGGGGGCCCACAGATACGCAGTATTTT. This codes for CASSQSRGPTDTQYF.

V usage is TRBV6-6 and J usage is TRBJ1-2; D is ambiguous. V lost 6 bases and J 8 bases, leaving 19 bases between the germline ends. CDR1 is MNHNY and CDR2 is SVGAGI in the germline V gene (reference sequence). The CDR3 is 14 amino acids. The CDR3 spells CASSPGPSTRGYTF. In nucleotides, the CDR3 is TGTGCCAGCAGCCCCGGGCCTTCAACTAGAGGCTACACCTTC.

The V and J genes are TRBV18 and TRBJ2-7; D unclear. This CDR3 region has 15 residues. Trimming cost V 1 base and J 0 bases, with 10 bases left between them. Germline CDR1 is KGHSH and CDR2 is LQKENI. CDR3 sequence (DNA): TGTGCCAGCTCACCACTAGGGCAGTTCTCCTACGAGCAGTACTTC. Translating gives CASSPLGQFSYEQYF.

At least ten counts were recorded for this clonotype. The chain joins TRBV3-1 to TRBJ2-7; 10 bases map to TRBD2. From germline, CDR1 is LGHDT and CDR2 YNNKEL (reference sequence). V lost 4 bases to trimming and J lost 3 bases; unmatched junction nucleotides: 9. The CDR3 sequence is 16 residues long. In DNA form, the CDR3 reads TGTGCCAGCAGCCCACGCCCCCTAGCGGGGGACTACGAGCAGTACTTC. This codes for CASSPRPLAGDYEQYF.

Regarding this clonotype: An end of the junction differs from the germline gene, which may be a read error. The rearrangement links TRBV4-3 to TRBJ2-6; TRBD1 is a possible D gene (5 bases). The CDR3 covers 16 residues. The germline gives CDR1 LGHNA, CDR2 YSLEER. The CDR3 DNA sequence: TGCGCCAGCAGCCAACGGGTCGGGTCTGGGGCCAACGCCCTGACTTTC. Protein sequence: CASSQRVGSGANALTF.

This clonotype was detected ten times or more. J is TRBJ2-3 and V is TRBV7-2; 9 bases are shared with TRBD1. This CDR3 region has 14 residues. The V gene's germline CDR1 is SGHTA and CDR2 FQGNSA. The V segment lost 5 bases and the J segment 1 base; nucleotides outside the gene matches: 1. In DNA form, the CDR3 reads TGTGCCAGCAGCCGGGACAGGGGCACAGATACGCAGTATTTT. It translates to CASSRDRGTDTQYF.

The V and J genes are TRBV15 and TRBJ2-1; 14 nucleotides align to TRBD2. The CDR3 covers 19 residues. Germline CDR1 reads LNHNV; CDR2 reads YYDKDF (reference sequence). The junction had 9 bases not matched to a gene; V was cut back by 0 bases and J by 5 bases. The CDR3 region has the DNA TGTGCCACCAGCAGAGATTTTGGGACTAGCGGGAGTGGGGACAATGAGCAGTTCTTC. Translating gives CATSRDFGTSGSGDNEQFF.

This clonotype has more than one count but fewer than ten. This chain links TRBV28 with TRBJ2-5; a weak D match, TRBD2 (6 bases). The closer fit of TRBJ2-7 to the DNA end suggests the J call may be wrong. The CDR3 has 14 amino acids. Germline CDR1 MDHEN, CDR2 SYDVKM. CDR3 protein: CASRTREGGYEQYF. As DNA, the CDR3 is TGTGCCAGCAGGACTAGGGAAGGAGGTTACGAGCAGTACTTC.

V and J are TRBV7-2 and TRBJ1-6; the D gene is possibly TRBD1 (6 bases). CDR1 and CDR2 from the germline V gene are SGHTA and FQGNSA. The CDR3 runs 13 residues. Trimming shortened V by 0 bases and J by 12 bases, and 9 bases separated the two germline ends. The CDR3 DNA sequence: TGTGCCAGCAGCTTAGCGGTGGGACAACCCCTCCACTTT. This translates into CASSLAVGQPLHF.

The chain joins TRBV4-3 to TRBJ2-1; D is ambiguous. The CDR3 spans 14 residues. Germline V gene lookup returns CDR1 LGHNA and CDR2 YSLEER. V dropped 1 base and J dropped 8 bases, with 12 bases sitting between them. CDR3 sequence: CASSQGAPLDEQFF. For the CDR3, the DNA is TGCGCCAGCAGCCAAGGAGCCCCCCTGGATGAGCAGTTCTTC.

Concerning this clonotype: A single base separates this from a much larger clone, so it may be a read error. The V call is TRBV6-5, the J call TRBJ2-1; 10 positions match TRBD2. The J call may not be correct, given that the DNA end is closer to TRBJ2-7. The length of the CDR3 is 16 residues. CDR1 and CDR2 from the germline V gene are MNHEY and SVGAGI. Here the CDR3 reads CASSLSGTSAYNEQYF. CDR3 nucleotides: TGTGCCAGCAGTCTCTCCGGGACTAGCGCCTACAATGAGCAGTACTTC.

This sequence joins TRBV29-1 and TRBJ2-7, with TRBD2 matching over 7 bases. Per germline, CDR1 SQVTM and CDR2 ANQGSEA. This CDR3 region has 12 residues. The ends lost 8 bases at V and 5 bases at J; junction bases unmatched: 9. Here the CDR3 DNA reads TGCAGCCAGCGGGACGGAGTCGACGAGCAGTACTTC. Protein: CSQRDGVDEQYF.

The chain joins TRBV3-1 to TRBJ2-1; D is unclear. Germline CDR1 and CDR2: LGHDT and YNNKEL (reference sequence). Trimming removed 0 bases at V and 0 bases at J, with 9 bases between. CDR3 length: 16 amino acids. Here the CDR3 DNA reads TGTGCCAGCAGCCAAGACGCAGGAACCTCCTACAATGAGCAGTTCTTC. Amino acid sequence: CASSQDAGTSYNEQFF.

This clonotype appeared a few times. This sequence joins TRBV20-1 and TRBJ2-3; 7 bases fit TRBD1. This CDR3 contains 15 residues. Unmatched junction bases numbered 10, after V lost 3 bases and J lost 4 bases. The germline CDR1 and CDR2 sequences are DFQATT and SNEGSKA (reference sequence). The CDR3 DNA reads as TGCAGTGCTAGTGGGCCGGGACAGTGGGCAGATACGCAGTATTTT. Translating it yields CSASGPGQWADTQYF.